One sample yielded the 24 T cell receptor beta chains listed below, sequenced in a study of blood T cells in healthy people across ages. Through a sample-barcoded 5' primer and a J-beta primer mix, a second PCR was run for roughly 6 to 12 cycles. Using its own MiXCR run on the 5' RACE reads, TCRdb lists one record per CDR3 protein. The table lists 1.5 million to 2 million distinct CDR3 sequences, about 31% of them singletons, with 10% to 12% in the top ten. The source material was blood. The receptors were sampled from a young woman in good health.

Only a few counts were recorded for this clonotype. The chain joins TRBV5-1 to TRBJ2-7; 12 bases line up with TRBD2. J lost 4 bases, V lost 4 bases, and 9 bases had no gene match. CDR1 SGHRS and CDR2 YFSETQ come from the germline V gene. The CDR3 loop spans 16 amino acids. CDR3 nucleotide sequence: TGCGCCAGCAGCACTGGACTAGCGGGAAAGATATACGAGCAGTACTTC. Translating it yields CASSTGLAGKIYEQYF.

This clonotype was counted between two and nine times. The genes are TRBV4-1 and TRBJ2-4, with D possibly TRBD2 on 5 matching bases. Germline values: CDR1 MGHRA, CDR2 YSYEKL. Trimming took 0 bases from V and 13 from J, leaving 19 bases between them. The CDR3 has 15 amino acids. The CDR3 region has the DNA TGCGCCAGCAGCCAAGATCGAGTCGGAGGTAATGAGCAGTACTTC. Amino acid sequence: CASSQDRVGGNEQYF.

The V call is TRBV6-6, the J call TRBJ2-5, with D possibly called TRBD1 or TRBD2 (5 bases each). The CDR3 sequence is 16 residues long. V shed 3 bases and J shed 3 bases, with 17 bases lying between them. Germline V gene lookup returns CDR1 MNHNY and CDR2 SVGAGI (reference sequence). The CDR3 nucleotides read TGTGCCAGCAGTTATCAAGGATCTTGGGGGAAAGAGACCCAGTACTTC. Translation: CASSYQGSWGKETQYF.

The chain is built from TRBV6-2 or TRBV6-3 and TRBJ1-1; D not certain. V lost 2 bases to trimming and J lost 1 base, with 5 bases between them. The V gene's germline CDR1 is MNHEY and CDR2 SVGEGT. This CDR3 is 13 amino acids long. The CDR3 here is CASSYPPNTEAFF. The CDR3, as DNA: TGTGCCAGCAGTTACCCTCCGAACACTGAAGCTTTCTTT.

The chain links TRBV6-5 to TRBJ2-5; the D is unclear. Germline CDR1 reads MNHEY; CDR2 reads SVGAGI. Trimming pared 6 bases from V and 0 bases from J, leaving 8 bases between. The length of the CDR3 is 13 residues. The CDR3 region is CASSWSYQETQYF. For the CDR3, the DNA is TGTGCCAGCAGCTGGTCCTACCAAGAGACCCAGTACTTC.

This sequence joins TRBV27 and TRBJ2-1; 13 positions match TRBD2. The J segment lost 8 bases and the V segment lost 6 bases, leaving 10 bases of the junction unmatched. The CDR3 contains 16 residues. Germline CDR1 MNHEY, CDR2 SMNVEV (reference sequence). CDR3: CASSERLAGGPDEQFF. As DNA, the CDR3 is TGTGCCAGCAGCGAACGACTAGCGGGAGGTCCGGATGAGCAGTTCTTC.

This chain joins TRBV20-1 and TRBJ1-5; no definite D call. V gave up 0 bases and J gave up 3 bases, with 15 bases separating them. The CDR3 is 16 amino acids. Germline V gene lookup returns CDR1 DFQATT and CDR2 SNEGSKA (reference sequence). Here the CDR3 DNA reads TGCAGTGCTAGAGATCGACGGAAACCCATCAATCAGCCCCAGCATTTT. Its translation is CSARDRRKPINQPQHF.

The V gene is TRBV7-2, the J gene TRBJ2-3; 8 nucleotides agree with TRBD2. Germline CDR1 SGHTA, CDR2 FQGNSA. There are 17 residues in the CDR3. After removal of 5 bases from V and 3 bases from J, the junction contained 13 bases not matched to a gene. In DNA, the CDR3 is TGTGCCAGCAGCCCCTGGGTTCGCGGGGGGCTTACAGATACGCAGTATTTT. The encoded protein is CASSPWVRGGLTDTQYF.

V is TRBV11-2 and J is TRBJ2-1, with no clear D. CDR3 length equals 15 residues. V lost 0 bases and J lost 4, with 10 bases in between. Germline CDR1 reads SGHAT; CDR2 reads FQNNGV. The CDR3 is CASSLELEVYNEQFF. In DNA form, the CDR3 reads TGTGCCAGCAGCTTAGAGCTGGAAGTATACAATGAGCAGTTCTTC. Based on the CDR3 plus reference TRBV11-2 and TRBJ2-1, the full variable domain is EAGVAQSPRYKIIEKRQSVAFWCNPISGHATLYWYQQILGQGPKLLIQFQNNGVVDDSQLPKDRFSAERLKGVDSTLKIQPAKLEDSAVYLCASSLELEVYNEQFFGPGTRLTVL.

This clonotype was picked up a small number of times. This chain uses TRBV20-1 with TRBJ1-2; D gene ambiguous. The CDR3 is 13 residues long. V was shortened by 3 bases and J by 1 base, with 9 bases between the two germline ends. Looked up from germline, CDR1 is DFQATT and CDR2 is SNEGSKA (reference sequence). The CDR3 sequence: CSARETLNYGYTF. The CDR3, as DNA: TGCAGTGCTAGGGAGACACTTAACTATGGCTACACCTTC.

The rearrangement joins TRBV10-3 to TRBJ2-3; 7 bases are shared with TRBD1. The germline V gene has CDR1 ENHRY and CDR2 SYGVKD. Unmatched junction bases numbered 5, after V lost 5 bases and J lost 3 bases. The CDR3 covers 14 residues. This CDR3 is CAISPGQITDTQYF. For the CDR3, the DNA is TGTGCCATCAGTCCGGGACAGATTACAGATACGCAGTATTTT.

This clonotype was detected many times. A much larger clone sits a single nucleotide away, making a read error possible. The chain combines TRBV20-1 with TRBJ2-7; possibly TRBD2 for D (6 bases). Germline V gene sequence: CDR1 DFQATT, CDR2 SNEGSKA (reference sequence). Trimming stripped 0 bases from V and 3 bases from J, with 12 bases between. The CDR3 contains 14 residues. The CDR3 loop reads CSARDQVGGYEQYF. DNA of the CDR3: TGCAGTGCTAGAGATCAGGTGGGGGGCTACGAGCAGTACTTC.

This clonotype turned up a few times. This rearrangement joins TRBV5-1 to TRBJ1-2; the D gene is possibly TRBD1 (5 bases). The CDR3 is 13 residues long. The V end lost 4 bases, the J end lost 4 bases, and 11 bases lay between the germline ends. Germline-derived CDR1 and CDR2 are SGHRS and YFSETQ. The CDR3 loop is CASSEDSVYGYTF. The CDR3 DNA reads TGCGCCAGCAGCGAAGACAGCGTCTATGGCTACACCTTC.

The CDR3 spells CASSQKGTSRNEQFF. In DNA form, the CDR3 reads TGTGCCAGCAGCCAAAAGGGGACTAGTAGAAATGAGCAGTTCTTC. This rearrangement joins TRBV14 to TRBJ2-1, with 8 positions matching TRBD2. The junction had 7 bases not matched to a gene; V was cut back by 2 bases and J by 7 bases. CDR1 and CDR2 (germline): SGHDN, FVKESK. The CDR3 consists of 15 residues.

V and J are TRBV30 and TRBJ2-3; TRBD1 matches at 8 bases. The CDR3 has 14 amino acids. J gave up 5 bases and V 0 bases, and 4 bases lay outside the gene matches. Germline values: CDR1 GTSNPN, CDR2 SVGIG (reference sequence). CDR3 sequence (DNA): TGTGCCTGGAGTGTAGGACAGGGTAAAGATACGCAGTATTTT. Translated: CAWSVGQGKDTQYF.

The V and J genes are TRBV7-9 and TRBJ1-5, with D perhaps TRBD1 (5 bases). CDR3 length: 14 residues. The ends were cut back, 5 bases at V and 5 bases at J, with 13 bases in the middle. CDR1 is SEHNR and CDR2 is FQNEAQ in the germline V gene (reference sequence). Written as DNA, the CDR3 is TGTGCCAGCAGCGAGGGACGGAATTATCAGCCCCAGCATTTT. This gives the protein CASSEGRNYQPQHF.

This clonotype showed up just a few times. This rearrangement joins TRBV7-8 to TRBJ2-5; weak D call: TRBD2 (5 bases). The CDR3 runs 19 residues. The germline gives CDR1 SGHVS, CDR2 FQNEAQ. V lost 1 base and J 0 bases, leaving 21 bases between the germline ends. CDR3 DNA sequence: TGTGCCAGCAGCTTAGGCCCGGACTCGCCCCGGTGGTACCAAGAGACCCAGTACTTC. Protein: CASSLGPDSPRWYQETQYF. Combining the CDR3 with reference TRBV7-8 and TRBJ2-5 gives the whole variable domain GAGVSQSPRYKVAKRGQDVALRCDPISGHVSLFWYQQALGQGPEFLTYFQNEAQLDKSGLPSDRFFAERPEGSVSTLKIQRTQQEDSAVYLCASSLGPDSPRWYQETQYFGPGTRLLVL.

The chain recombines TRBV5-1 with TRBJ2-1; D is unclear. V lost 0 bases and J 4 bases, leaving 11 bases between the germline ends. This CDR3 comprises 15 residues. Germline V gene sequence: CDR1 SGHRS, CDR2 YFSETQ. The CDR3 loop reads CASSLAKVSYNEQFF. The CDR3 DNA reads TGCGCCAGCAGCTTGGCCAAGGTCAGTTACAATGAGCAGTTCTTC.

This clonotype was seen only a few times. CDR3 residues: CASSDLPLAGYSEQFF. The DNA for the CDR3 is TGCGCCAGCAGTGATCTCCCACTAGCGGGGTATAGTGAGCAGTTCTTC. The chain recombines TRBV10-2 with TRBJ2-1; 10 nucleotides align to TRBD2. Trimming took 3 bases from V and 9 from J; bases not matched to a gene: 11. Germline values: CDR1 WSHSY, CDR2 SAAADI. The CDR3 consists of 16 residues.

This clonotype came up a few times. The chain links TRBV27 to TRBJ2-2; TRBD1 aligns across 9 bases. CDR3 length equals 14 residues. With V trimmed by 8 bases and J by 8 bases, 9 bases remained unmatched. Looked up from germline, CDR1 is MNHEY and CDR2 is SMNVEV (reference sequence). The CDR3 nucleotides are TGTGCCAGCGCTTCGGGGACAGGGTTAGGGGAGCTGTTTTTT. Protein: CASASGTGLGELFF.

V gene TRBV20-1 combines with J gene TRBJ1-5; TRBD1 matches 8 bases. With V trimmed by 4 bases and J by 4 bases, 3 bases remained unmatched. There are 13 residues in the CDR3. In germline, CDR1 is DFQATT, CDR2 SNEGSKA (reference sequence). CDR3 residues: CSANRGYNQPQHF. The CDR3 bases are TGCAGTGCTAACAGGGGGTATAATCAGCCCCAGCATTTT.

CDR3 sequence (DNA): TGCGCCAGCAGCCTCGATCCGCATCCGCGGAATGAGCAGTTCTTC. It codes for CASSLDPHPRNEQFF. This chain joins TRBV4-1 and TRBJ2-1, with D hard to call. CDR3 size: 15 residues. Per germline, CDR1 MGHRA and CDR2 YSYEKL. V lost 4 bases and J 7 bases, leaving 17 bases between the germline ends.

J is TRBJ2-3 and V is TRBV3-1, with D unresolved. Germline-derived CDR1 and CDR2 are LGHDT and YNNKEL (reference sequence). Trimming cost V 4 bases and J 2 bases, with 10 bases left between them. The length of the CDR3 is 14 residues. The CDR3 coding sequence is TGTGCCAGCAGCCTTCGGTCCGACACAGATACGCAGTATTTT. The encoded protein is CASSLRSDTDTQYF.

This clonotype was counted only a few times. The V call is TRBV27, the J call TRBJ1-5, with 7 bases identical to TRBD1. From germline, CDR1 is MNHEY and CDR2 SMNVEV (reference sequence). The CDR3 contains 14 residues. V dropped 6 bases and J dropped 5; count of bases not matched to a gene: 7. The CDR3 protein is CASSRQGGHQPQHF. In DNA form, the CDR3 reads TGTGCCAGCAGCCGCCAAGGGGGCCATCAGCCCCAGCATTTT.